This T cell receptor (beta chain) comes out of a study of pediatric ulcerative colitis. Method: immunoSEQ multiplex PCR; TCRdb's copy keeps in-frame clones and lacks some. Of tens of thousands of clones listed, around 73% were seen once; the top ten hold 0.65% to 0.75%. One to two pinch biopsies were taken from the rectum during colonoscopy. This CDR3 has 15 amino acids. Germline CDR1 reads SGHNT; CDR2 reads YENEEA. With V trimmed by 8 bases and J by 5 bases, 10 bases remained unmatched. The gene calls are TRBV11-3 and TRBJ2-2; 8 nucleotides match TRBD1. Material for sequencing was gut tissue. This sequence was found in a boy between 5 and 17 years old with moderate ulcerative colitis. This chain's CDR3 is CASGRQGASTGELFF. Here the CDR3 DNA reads TGTGCCAGCGGTCGGCAGGGGGCGAGTACCGGGGAGCTGTTTTTT.